This is a list of T cell receptor beta chains from one sample in a study of a mutant IDH1 vaccine in newly diagnosed glioma. These receptors have no identified antigens. Only in-frame clones appear in the TCRdb table, and some are missing; sequencing was by immunoSEQ multiplex PCR. This table has about 25,000 clones, about three quarters appearing once. The specimen comprised PBMCs, sampled from a glioma patient whose treatment included an IDH1 peptide vaccine. The receptors were gathered from a man aged 40-55 years with glioma. CDR3s include the opening cysteine and the closing phenylalanine or tryptophan. The order of the fields is clone size, J gene, V gene, D gene, CDR3 DNA, CDR3 protein. D genes are given only for firm matches. The size entry is marked missing in some rows and otherwise reads once, few, many or a size class.

few,TRBJ2-1,TRBV18,.,TGTGCCAGCTCACCAAGGGGTCCCCCCGACAATGAGCAGTTCTTC,CASSPRGPPDNEQFF
.,TRBJ2-1,TRBV5-4,.,TGTGCCGCCAGCATGGGTAGGGCAAATGAGCAGTTCTTC,CAASMGRANEQFF
.,TRBJ1-1,TRBV5-3,.,TGTGCCAGAAGCCGGGAGGGGTATTACACTGAAGCTTTCTTT,CARSREGYYTEAFF
.,TRBJ2-1,TRBV4-1,.,TGCGCCAGCAGCCAGGGGCAGCCGGGTAATGAGCAGTTCTTC,CASSQGQPGNEQFF
medium-sized,TRBJ1-3,TRBV7-9,.,TGTGCCAGCAGCCCAAGCACAGGGTCTGGAAACACCATATATTTT,CASSPSTGSGNTIYF
.,TRBJ2-2,TRBV2,TRBD1,TGTGCCAGCAGGCGACAGGGCGAGGGGGAGCTGTTTTTT,CASRRQGEGELFF
.,TRBJ2-3,TRBV7-2,TRBD2,TGTGCCAGCAGCTTAGGGCCAGCGGGGCTGAGCACAGATACGCAGTATTTT,CASSLGPAGLSTDTQYF
few,TRBJ1-5,TRBV7-9,TRBD1,TGTGCCAGCAGCTTAGGGACAGGGGTTCAGCCCCAGCATTTT,CASSLGTGVQPQHF
.,TRBJ1-1,TRBV28,.,TGTGCCAGCCTCTCTCCGAACACTGAAGCTTTCTTT,CASLSPNTEAFF
.,TRBJ2-3,TRBV5-5,TRBD2,TGTGCCAGCAGCCAGACTAGCGGGAGAACAGATACGCAGTATTTT,CASSQTSGRTDTQYF
.,TRBJ2-1,TRBV27,TRBD2,TGTGCCAGCAGTTTCTTCCTAGCGGGAGTACGCAATGAGCAGTTCTTC,CASSFFLAGVRNEQFF
.,TRBJ2-1,TRBV5-4,.,TGTGCCACCAGCCCAGTGGGGGACTACAATGAGCAGTTCTTC,CATSPVGDYNEQFF
.,TRBJ2-1,TRBV25-1,TRBD1,TGTGCCAGCAGTCCCTTGACAGGGGGCTCCTACAATGAGCAGTTCTTC,CASSPLTGGSYNEQFF
.,TRBJ2-6,TRBV7-9,.,TGTGCCAGCAGCTTAGAAGGAGCTGGGGCCAACGTCCTGACTTTC,CASSLEGAGANVLTF
.,TRBJ1-3,TRBV9,TRBD1,TGTGCCAGCAGCGTAGGGACAGGGGGCAACTCTGGAAACACCATATATTTT,CASSVGTGGNSGNTIYF
.,TRBJ2-1,TRBV25-1,.,TGTGCCAGCAGTGGTTTCCATGAGCAGTTCTTC,CASSGFHEQFF
.,TRBJ2-1,TRBV6-1,.,TGTGCCAGCAGTGAAGTGGGGCGAGGGAGGCACAATGAGCAGTTCTTC,CASSEVGRGRHNEQFF
once,TRBJ2-6,TRBV19,.,TGTGCCAGTAGTACGGGGACTGGGGCCAACGTCCTGACTTTC,CASSTGTGANVLTF
few,TRBJ1-2,TRBV29-1,.,TGCAGCGTTGTCCGGACCTTATCGGAGGGCTACACCTTC,CSVVRTLSEGYTF
.,TRBJ1-5,TRBV6-6,.,TGTGCCAGCAGTCTTAATCAGCCCCAGCATTTT,CASSLNQPQHF
.,TRBJ2-2,TRBV4-2,.,TGTGCCAGCAGCCAAGTTTTGGCGGGAACCGGGGAGCTGTTTTTT,CASSQVLAGTGELFF
once,TRBJ1-1,TRBV5-4,.,TGTGCCAGCAGCTTGGGGGCAGGAAAGGGAAACACTGAAGCTTTCTTT,CASSLGAGKGNTEAFF
.,TRBJ1-1,TRBV7-9,.,TGTGCCAGCACAGGGAACACTGAAGCTTTCTTT,CASTGNTEAFF
medium-sized,TRBJ1-1,TRBV6-5,.,TGTGCCAGCAGTTACCCGGGATATAACACTGAAGCTTTCTTT,CASSYPGYNTEAFF
.,TRBJ2-6,TRBV18,.,TGTGCCAGCTCGGAAAAAAACTCTGGGGCCAACGTCCTGACTTTC,CASSEKNSGANVLTF
.,TRBJ2-5,TRBV7-2,TRBD2,TGTGCCAGCAGTTTGTCTAGCGGGAGAGCACAAGAGACCCAGTACTTC,CASSLSSGRAQETQYF
few,TRBJ2-1,TRBV7-2,.,TGTGCCAGCAGCTCGGGACTGGCCGAGCAGTTCTTC,CASSSGLAEQFF
.,TRBJ1-1,TRBV9,.,TGTGCCAGCAGCGTAGAGGTGAACACTGAAGCTTTCTTT,CASSVEVNTEAFF